These 15 T cell receptor beta chains originate from one sample sequenced in a study of T cells after posttransplantation cyclophosphamide. Sequencing used immunoSEQ multiplex PCR; TCRdb keeps in-frame clones, though not all of them. This table has 23,000 or so clones, less than 90% appearing once. Cyclophosphamide on days +3 and +4 followed busulfan-fludarabine conditioning and a marrow graft. Here the sequenced sample was PBMCs, taken after allogeneic stem cell transplant with posttransplant cyclophosphamide. These receptors were collected from a female patient aged 30 to 45 who received an allogeneic stem cell transplant from an unrelated donor, was CMV-positive, and had no GVHD. Some of these T cells may belong to the graft donor.

This clone is a singleton in its sample. The chain couples TRBV27 to TRBJ1-1; 9 bases match TRBD1. Germline CDR1 MNHEY, CDR2 SMNVEV (reference sequence). Germline trimming cut 6 bases from V and 4 bases from J; bases unmatched to any gene: 9. CDR3 length equals 15 residues. As DNA, the CDR3 is TGTGCCAGCAGCCATCGTCGGACAGGGGCCACTGAAGCTTTCTTT. This encodes CASSHRRTGATEAFF.

The J gene is TRBJ2-7, the V gene TRBV18, with D unresolved. V dropped 3 bases and J dropped 7 bases, with 13 bases sitting between them. This CDR3 is 13 amino acids long. Germline assignment: CDR1 KGHSH and CDR2 LQKENI. As DNA, the CDR3 is TGTGCCAGCTCACCCCTCCTAGACGAGGAGCAGTACTTC. It specifies CASSPLLDEEQYF.

J is TRBJ2-7 and V is TRBV18; no definite D call. Germline assignment: CDR1 KGHSH and CDR2 LQKENI. The CDR3 contains 14 residues. The V and J ends lost 3 bases and 3 bases respectively, with 12 bases between them. For the CDR3, the DNA is TGTGCCAGCTCACCCGAAATGGAGAACTACGAGCAGTACTTC. Protein sequence: CASSPEMENYEQYF.

The CDR3 DNA is TGTGCCAGCAGTTATAGCCACTACAATGAGCAGTTCTTC. It codes for CASSYSHYNEQFF. The J gene is TRBJ2-1, the V gene TRBV28, with D uncertain. V lost 4 bases, J lost 3 bases, and 7 bases lay in between. Germline values: CDR1 MDHEN, CDR2 SYDVKM. CDR3 length: 13 amino acids.

The rearrangement uses TRBV6-5 and TRBJ2-5; possibly TRBD2 for D (6 bases). Looked up from germline, CDR1 is MNHEY and CDR2 is SVGAGI. The CDR3 is 13 residues long. Trimming removed 6 bases at V and 5 bases at J, with 13 bases between. CDR3 sequence reads: CASRLPGGETQYF. Written as DNA, the CDR3 is TGTGCCAGCAGGCTACCAGGAGGGGAGACCCAGTACTTC.

V and J are TRBV28 and TRBJ2-4; TRBD1 matches at 8 bases. CDR1 is MDHEN and CDR2 is SYDVKM in the germline V gene. Trimming cost V 3 bases and J 5 bases; bases outside gene matches: 9. The CDR3 consists of 16 residues. Here the CDR3 DNA reads TGTGCCAGCAGTTTCGGGACAGGCGGGTTCGAAAACATTCAGTACTTC. Protein product: CASSFGTGGFENIQYF. Looking up the rest from reference TRBV28 and TRBJ2-4 gives the full variable domain: DVKVTQSSRYLVKRTGEKVFLECVQDMDHENMFWYRQDPGLGLRLIYFSYDVKMKEKGDIPEGYSVSREKKERFSLILESASTNQTSMYLCASSFGTGGFENIQYFGAGTRLSVL.

The gene calls are TRBV28 and TRBJ2-2, with D possibly TRBD1 on 5 matching bases. V was clipped by 0 bases and J by 0 bases, with 5 bases between them. The CDR3 runs to 15 residues. Germline V gives CDR1 MDHEN, CDR2 SYDVKM. DNA of the CDR3: TGTGCCAGCAGTTTATGGACAGCGAACACCGGGGAGCTGTTTTTT. Amino acid sequence: CASSLWTANTGELFF.

This clone was seen only a few times. The chain couples TRBV10-3 to TRBJ1-2; weak D call: TRBD1 (5 bases). This CDR3 region has 15 residues. The V gene's germline CDR1 is ENHRY and CDR2 SYGVKD. V lost 3 bases, J lost 1 base, and 12 bases lay in between. The CDR3 protein is CAISEQVGFNYGYTF. The DNA of the CDR3 is TGTGCCATCAGTGAACAGGTGGGATTTAACTATGGCTACACCTTC.

This chain connects TRBV6-5 to TRBJ1-4, with D tentatively TRBD1 (5 bases). The CDR3 contains 14 residues. Between the trimmed V and J ends, which lost 1 base and 7 bases, there was a span of 10 bases. The germline V gene encodes CDR1 MNHEY and CDR2 SVGAGI. As DNA, the CDR3 is TGTGCCAGCAGTTACTTGGGGGGTAGTGAAAAACTGTTTTTT. It yields the protein CASSYLGGSEKLFF.

This chain uses TRBV19 with TRBJ2-7, with D possibly being TRBD1 (6 bases). The CDR3 is 14 amino acids. Germline V gene sequence: CDR1 LNHDA, CDR2 SQIVND (reference sequence). Trimming left V 3 bases short and J 2 bases short, with 11 bases between. The chain's CDR3 is CASSMARGTYEQYF. CDR3 coding DNA: TGTGCCAGTAGTATGGCCAGGGGCACCTACGAGCAGTACTTC.

This chain connects TRBV19 to TRBJ2-6; D is unresolved. The CDR3 is 16 amino acids. Per the germline V gene, CDR1 is LNHDA and CDR2 is SQIVND (reference sequence). The ends were cut back, 1 base at V and 1 base at J, with 8 bases in the middle. The CDR3: CASSIGHPSGANVLTF. For the CDR3, the DNA is TGTGCCAGTAGTATAGGACACCCTTCTGGGGCCAACGTCCTGACTTTC.

This chain uses TRBV28 with TRBJ2-4; 10 bases match TRBD1. Germline-derived CDR1 and CDR2 are MDHEN and SYDVKM. Unmatched junction bases numbered 6, after V lost 4 bases and J lost 0 bases. There are 17 residues in the CDR3. CDR3 protein: CASSSLGQGKAKNIQYF. The CDR3 DNA reads TGTGCCAGCAGTTCCCTGGGACAGGGGAAAGCCAAAAACATTCAGTACTTC.

The V call is TRBV11-3, the J call TRBJ2-3; weak D call: TRBD2 (5 bases). Deletions cut 6 bases from V and 7 bases from J, with 14 bases between. The CDR3 is 13 residues long. Per germline, CDR1 SGHNT and CDR2 YENEEA. CDR3 amino acids: CASRDRVGNTQYF. The CDR3 DNA reads TGTGCCAGCAGGGATAGAGTCGGGAATACGCAGTATTTT.

The rearrangement joins TRBV4-1 to TRBJ2-1, with D possibly TRBD2 on 5 matching bases. Deletions cut 4 bases from V and 4 bases from J, with 17 bases between. Germline V gene data show CDR1 as MGHRA and CDR2 as YSYEKL. CDR3 length: 16 residues. CDR3 protein: CASSPISYGVYNEQFF. CDR3 coding DNA: TGCGCCAGCAGCCCTATTTCGTACGGGGTTTACAATGAGCAGTTCTTC.

This chain connects TRBV5-1 to TRBJ2-1; a weak D match, TRBD1 (6 bases). The CDR3 length is 14 residues. Between the trimmed V and J ends, which lost 4 bases and 7 bases, there was a span of 15 bases. CDR1 is SGHRS, CDR2 YFSETQ, per germline. This CDR3 reads CASSGTKGENEQFF. Here the CDR3 DNA reads TGCGCCAGCAGCGGGACAAAAGGCGAGAATGAGCAGTTCTTC.